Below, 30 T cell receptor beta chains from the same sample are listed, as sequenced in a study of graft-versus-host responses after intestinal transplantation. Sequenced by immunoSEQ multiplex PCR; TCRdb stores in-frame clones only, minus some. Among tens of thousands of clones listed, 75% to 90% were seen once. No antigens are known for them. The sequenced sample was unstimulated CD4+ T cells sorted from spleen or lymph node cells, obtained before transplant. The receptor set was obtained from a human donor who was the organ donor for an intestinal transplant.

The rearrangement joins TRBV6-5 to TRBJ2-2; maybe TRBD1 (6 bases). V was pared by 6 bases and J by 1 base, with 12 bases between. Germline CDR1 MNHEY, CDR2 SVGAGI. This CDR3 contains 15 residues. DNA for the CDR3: TGTGCCAGCAGATCCTCGGGACAGAACACCGGGGAGCTGTTTTTT. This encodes CASRSSGQNTGELFF.

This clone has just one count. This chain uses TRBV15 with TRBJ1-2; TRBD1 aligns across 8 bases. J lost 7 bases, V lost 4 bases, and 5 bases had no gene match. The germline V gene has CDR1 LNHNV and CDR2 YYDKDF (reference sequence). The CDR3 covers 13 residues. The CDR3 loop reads CATSITGGGGYTF. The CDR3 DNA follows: TGTGCCACCAGCATTACAGGGGGTGGTGGCTACACCTTC.

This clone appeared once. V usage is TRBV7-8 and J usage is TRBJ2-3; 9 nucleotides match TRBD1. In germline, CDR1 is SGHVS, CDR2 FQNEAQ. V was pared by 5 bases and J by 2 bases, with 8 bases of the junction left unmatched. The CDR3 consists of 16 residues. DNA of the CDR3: TGTGCCAGCAGCCCATCCCGGACAGGGGACACAGATACGCAGTATTTT. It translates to CASSPSRTGDTDTQYF.

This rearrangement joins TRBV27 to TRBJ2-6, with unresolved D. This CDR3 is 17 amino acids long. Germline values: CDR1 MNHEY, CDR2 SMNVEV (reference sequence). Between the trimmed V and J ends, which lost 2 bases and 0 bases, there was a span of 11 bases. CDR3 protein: CASSLGQLSSGANVLTF. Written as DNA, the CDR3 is TGTGCCAGCAGTTTAGGGCAGCTGAGCTCTGGGGCCAACGTCCTGACTTTC.

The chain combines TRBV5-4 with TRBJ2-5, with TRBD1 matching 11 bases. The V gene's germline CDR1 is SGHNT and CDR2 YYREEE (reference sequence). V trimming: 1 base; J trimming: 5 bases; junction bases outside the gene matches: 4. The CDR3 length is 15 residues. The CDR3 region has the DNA TGTGCCAGCAGCTTGAAAGGGACAGGGGGTGAGACCCAGTACTTC. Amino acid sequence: CASSLKGTGGETQYF. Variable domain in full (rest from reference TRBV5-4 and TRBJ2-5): ETGVTQSPTHLIKTRGQQVTLRCSSQSGHNTVSWYQQALGQGPQFIFQYYREEENGRGNFPPRFSGLQFPNYSSELNVNALELDDSALYLCASSLKGTGGETQYFGPGTRLLVL.

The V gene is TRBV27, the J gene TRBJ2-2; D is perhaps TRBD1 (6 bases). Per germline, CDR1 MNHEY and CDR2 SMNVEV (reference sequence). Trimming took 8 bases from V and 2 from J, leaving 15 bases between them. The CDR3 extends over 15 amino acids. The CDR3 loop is CASSPGQPNTGELFF. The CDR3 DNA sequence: TGTGCCAGCTCCCCCGGACAGCCCAACACCGGGGAGCTGTTTTTT.

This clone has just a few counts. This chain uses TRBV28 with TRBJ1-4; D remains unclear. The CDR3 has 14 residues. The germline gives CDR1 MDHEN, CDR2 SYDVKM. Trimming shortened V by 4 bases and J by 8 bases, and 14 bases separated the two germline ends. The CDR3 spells CASSYGGIGEKLFF. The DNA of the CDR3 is TGTGCCAGCAGTTACGGCGGGATAGGGGAAAAACTGTTTTTT.

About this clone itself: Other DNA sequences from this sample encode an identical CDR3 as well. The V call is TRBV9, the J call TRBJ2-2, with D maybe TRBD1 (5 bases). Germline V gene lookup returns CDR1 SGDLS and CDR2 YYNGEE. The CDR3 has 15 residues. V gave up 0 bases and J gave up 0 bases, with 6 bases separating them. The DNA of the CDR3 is TGTGCCAGCAGCGTAGGACAGACGAACACCGGGGAGCTGTTTTTT. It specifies CASSVGQTNTGELFF.

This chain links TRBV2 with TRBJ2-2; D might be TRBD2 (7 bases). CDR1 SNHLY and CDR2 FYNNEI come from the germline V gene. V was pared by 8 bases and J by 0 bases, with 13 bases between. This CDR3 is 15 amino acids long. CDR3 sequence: CASEGGASNTGELFF. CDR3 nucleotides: TGTGCCAGCGAAGGGGGGGCATCGAACACCGGGGAGCTGTTTTTT. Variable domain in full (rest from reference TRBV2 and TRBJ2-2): EPEVTQTPSHQVTQMGQEVILRCVPISNHLYFYWYRQILGQKVEFLVSFYNNEISEKSEIFDDQFSVERPDGSNFTLKIRSTKLEDSAMYFCASEGGASNTGELFFGEGSRLTVL.

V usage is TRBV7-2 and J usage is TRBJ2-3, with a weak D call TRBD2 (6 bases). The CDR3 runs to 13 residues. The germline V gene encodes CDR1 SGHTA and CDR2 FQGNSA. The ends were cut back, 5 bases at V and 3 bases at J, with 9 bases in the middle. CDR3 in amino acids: CASSVTSTDTQYF. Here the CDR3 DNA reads TGTGCCAGCAGCGTGACTAGTACAGATACGCAGTATTTT. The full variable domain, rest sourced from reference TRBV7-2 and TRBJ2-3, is GAGVSQSPSNKVTEKGKDVELRCDPISGHTALYWYRQSLGQGLEFLIYFQGNSAPDKSGLPSDRFSAERTGGSVSTLTIQRTQQEDSAVYLCASSVTSTDTQYFGPGTRLTVL.

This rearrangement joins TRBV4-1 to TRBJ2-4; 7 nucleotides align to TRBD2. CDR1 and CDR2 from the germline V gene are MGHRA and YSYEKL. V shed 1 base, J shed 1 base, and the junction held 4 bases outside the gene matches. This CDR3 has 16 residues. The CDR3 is CASSQGHGGAKNIQYF. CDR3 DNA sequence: TGCGCCAGCAGCCAAGGACACGGGGGGGCCAAAAACATTCAGTACTTC.

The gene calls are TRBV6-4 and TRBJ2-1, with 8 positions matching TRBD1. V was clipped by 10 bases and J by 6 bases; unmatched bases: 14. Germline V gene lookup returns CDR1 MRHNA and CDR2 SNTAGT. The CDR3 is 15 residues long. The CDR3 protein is CAKLGGGTGLNEQFF. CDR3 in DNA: TGTGCCAAACTAGGAGGAGGGACAGGTCTCAATGAGCAGTTCTTC.

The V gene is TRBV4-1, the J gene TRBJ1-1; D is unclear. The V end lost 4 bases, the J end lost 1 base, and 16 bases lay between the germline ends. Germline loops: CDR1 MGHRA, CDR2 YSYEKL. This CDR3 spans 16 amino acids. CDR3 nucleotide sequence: TGCGCCAGCAGCCTACGTGGAGGGTGGGGGAACACTGAAGCTTTCTTT. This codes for CASSLRGGWGNTEAFF.

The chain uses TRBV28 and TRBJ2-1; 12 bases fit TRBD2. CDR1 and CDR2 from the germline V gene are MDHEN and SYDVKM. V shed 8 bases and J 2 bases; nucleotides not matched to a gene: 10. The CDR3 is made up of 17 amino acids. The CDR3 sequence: CASGVLAGGNPYNEQFF. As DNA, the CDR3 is TGTGCCAGCGGGGTACTAGCGGGGGGAAACCCCTACAATGAGCAGTTCTTC.

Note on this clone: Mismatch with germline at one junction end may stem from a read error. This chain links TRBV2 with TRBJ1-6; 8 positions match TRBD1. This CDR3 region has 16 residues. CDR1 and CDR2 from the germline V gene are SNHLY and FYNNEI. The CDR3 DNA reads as TGTGCCAGCAGGGAAGACCGGACAGGGTATAATTCACCCCTCCACTTT. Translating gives CASREDRTGYNSPLHF. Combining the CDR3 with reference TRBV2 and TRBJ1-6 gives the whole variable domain EPEVTQTPSHQVTQMGQEVILRCVPISNHLYFYWYRQILGQKVEFLVSFYNNEISEKSEIFDDQFSVERPDGSNFTLKIRSTKLEDSAMYFCASREDRTGYNSPLHFGNGTRLTVT.

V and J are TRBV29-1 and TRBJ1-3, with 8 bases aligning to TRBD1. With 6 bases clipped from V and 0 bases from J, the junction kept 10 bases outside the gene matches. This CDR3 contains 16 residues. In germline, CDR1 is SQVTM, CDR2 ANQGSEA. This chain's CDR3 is CSVQTGARLSGNTIYF. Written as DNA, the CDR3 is TGCAGCGTCCAGACAGGGGCCCGACTCTCTGGAAACACCATATATTTT.

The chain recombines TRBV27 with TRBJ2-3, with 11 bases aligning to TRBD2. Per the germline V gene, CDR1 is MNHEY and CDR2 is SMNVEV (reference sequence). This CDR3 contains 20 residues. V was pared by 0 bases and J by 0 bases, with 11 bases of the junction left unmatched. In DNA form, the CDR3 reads TGTGCCAGCAGTTTATCGATGAGACTAGCGGGGTCGTCTAGCACAGATACGCAGTATTTT. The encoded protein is CASSLSMRLAGSSSTDTQYF.

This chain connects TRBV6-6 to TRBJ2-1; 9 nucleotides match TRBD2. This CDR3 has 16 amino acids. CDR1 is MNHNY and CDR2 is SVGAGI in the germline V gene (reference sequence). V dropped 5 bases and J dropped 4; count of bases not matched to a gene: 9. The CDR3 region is CASSQAGLASYNEQFF. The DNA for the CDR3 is TGTGCCAGCAGTCAGGCCGGACTAGCGTCTTACAATGAGCAGTTCTTC.

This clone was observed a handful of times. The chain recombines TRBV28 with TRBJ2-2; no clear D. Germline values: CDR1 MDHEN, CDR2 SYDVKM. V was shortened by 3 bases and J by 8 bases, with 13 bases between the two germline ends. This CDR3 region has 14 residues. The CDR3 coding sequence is TGTGCCAGCAGTTTCCGCGGTGCCACGGGGGAGCTGTTTTTT. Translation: CASSFRGATGELFF.

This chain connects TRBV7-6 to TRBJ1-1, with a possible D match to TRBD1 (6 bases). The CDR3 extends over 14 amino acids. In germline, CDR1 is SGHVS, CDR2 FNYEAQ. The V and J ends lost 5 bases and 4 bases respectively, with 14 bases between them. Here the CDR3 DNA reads TGTGCCAGCAGCCGCACAGGGAGCGTCACTGAAGCTTTCTTT. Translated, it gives CASSRTGSVTEAFF.

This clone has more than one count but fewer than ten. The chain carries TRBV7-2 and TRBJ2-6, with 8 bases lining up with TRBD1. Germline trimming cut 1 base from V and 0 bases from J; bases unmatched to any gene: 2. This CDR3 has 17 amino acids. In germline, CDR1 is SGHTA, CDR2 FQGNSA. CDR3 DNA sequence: TGTGCCAGCAGCTTAGGGACAGGGACCTCTGGGGCCAACGTCCTGACTTTC. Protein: CASSLGTGTSGANVLTF.

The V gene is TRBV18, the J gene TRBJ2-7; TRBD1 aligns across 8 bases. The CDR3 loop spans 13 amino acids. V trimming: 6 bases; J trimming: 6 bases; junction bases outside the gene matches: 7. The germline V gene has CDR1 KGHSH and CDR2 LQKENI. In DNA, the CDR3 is TGTGCCAGCTCGAAGGACAGGGAAGGCGAGCAGTACGTC. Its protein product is CASSKDREGEQYV.

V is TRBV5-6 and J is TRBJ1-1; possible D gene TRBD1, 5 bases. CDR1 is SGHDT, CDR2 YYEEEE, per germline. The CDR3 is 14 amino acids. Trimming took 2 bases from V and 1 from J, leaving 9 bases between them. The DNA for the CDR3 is TGTGCCAGCAGCTTAGCCGGGGGGAACACTGAAGCTTTCTTT. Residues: CASSLAGGNTEAFF.

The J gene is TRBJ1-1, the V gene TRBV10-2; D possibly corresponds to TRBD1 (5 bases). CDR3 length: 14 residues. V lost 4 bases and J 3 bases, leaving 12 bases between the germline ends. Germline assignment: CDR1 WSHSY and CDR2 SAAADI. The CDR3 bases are TGCGCCAGCAGTGGGCGGGACTTCCACACTGAAGCTTTCTTT. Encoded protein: CASSGRDFHTEAFF.

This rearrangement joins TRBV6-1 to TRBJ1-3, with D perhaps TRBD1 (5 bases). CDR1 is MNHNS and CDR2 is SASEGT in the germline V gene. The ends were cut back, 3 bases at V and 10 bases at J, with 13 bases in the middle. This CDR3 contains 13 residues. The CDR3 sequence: CASSESAGLTIYF. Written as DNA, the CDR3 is TGTGCCAGCAGTGAGAGCGCAGGGTTGACCATATATTTT.

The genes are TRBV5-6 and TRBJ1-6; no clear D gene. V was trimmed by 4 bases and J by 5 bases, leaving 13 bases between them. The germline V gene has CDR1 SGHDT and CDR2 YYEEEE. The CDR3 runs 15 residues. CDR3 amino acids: CASSPGGVDNSPLHF. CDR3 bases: TGTGCCAGCAGCCCGGGAGGCGTCGATAATTCACCCCTCCACTTT.

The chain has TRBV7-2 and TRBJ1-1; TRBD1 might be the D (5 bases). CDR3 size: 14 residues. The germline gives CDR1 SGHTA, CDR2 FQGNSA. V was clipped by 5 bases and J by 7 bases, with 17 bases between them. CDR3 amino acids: CASSRKGRESEAFF. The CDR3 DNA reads TGTGCCAGCAGCCGCAAGGGGAGGGAAAGTGAAGCTTTCTTT.

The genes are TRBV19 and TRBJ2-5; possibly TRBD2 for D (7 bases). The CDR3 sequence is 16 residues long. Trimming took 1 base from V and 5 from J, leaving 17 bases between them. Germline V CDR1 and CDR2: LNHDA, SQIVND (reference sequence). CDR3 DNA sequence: TGTGCCAGTAGTATAGCCTCCGCAGGGAGGGGGGAGACCCAGTACTTC. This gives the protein CASSIASAGRGETQYF. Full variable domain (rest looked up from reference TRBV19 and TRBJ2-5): DGGITQSPKYLFRKEGQNVTLSCEQNLNHDAMYWYRQDPGQGLRLIYYSQIVNDFQKGDIAEGYSVSREKKESFPLTVTSAQKNPTAFYLCASSIASAGRGETQYFGPGTRLLVL.

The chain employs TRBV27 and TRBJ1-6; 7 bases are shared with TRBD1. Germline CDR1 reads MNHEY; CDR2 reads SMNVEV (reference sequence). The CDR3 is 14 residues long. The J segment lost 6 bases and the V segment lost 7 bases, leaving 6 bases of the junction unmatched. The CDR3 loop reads CASKEGAGNSPLHF. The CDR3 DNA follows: TGTGCCAGCAAGGAGGGGGCGGGTAATTCACCCCTCCACTTT.

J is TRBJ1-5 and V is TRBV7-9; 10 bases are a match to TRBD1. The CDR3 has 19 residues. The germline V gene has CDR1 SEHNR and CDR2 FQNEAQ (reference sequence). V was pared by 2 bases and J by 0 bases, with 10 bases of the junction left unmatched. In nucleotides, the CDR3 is TGTGCCAGCAGCTTATATTTGGGACAGGGGCCTAATAGCAATCAGCCCCAGCATTTT. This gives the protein CASSLYLGQGPNSNQPQHF.